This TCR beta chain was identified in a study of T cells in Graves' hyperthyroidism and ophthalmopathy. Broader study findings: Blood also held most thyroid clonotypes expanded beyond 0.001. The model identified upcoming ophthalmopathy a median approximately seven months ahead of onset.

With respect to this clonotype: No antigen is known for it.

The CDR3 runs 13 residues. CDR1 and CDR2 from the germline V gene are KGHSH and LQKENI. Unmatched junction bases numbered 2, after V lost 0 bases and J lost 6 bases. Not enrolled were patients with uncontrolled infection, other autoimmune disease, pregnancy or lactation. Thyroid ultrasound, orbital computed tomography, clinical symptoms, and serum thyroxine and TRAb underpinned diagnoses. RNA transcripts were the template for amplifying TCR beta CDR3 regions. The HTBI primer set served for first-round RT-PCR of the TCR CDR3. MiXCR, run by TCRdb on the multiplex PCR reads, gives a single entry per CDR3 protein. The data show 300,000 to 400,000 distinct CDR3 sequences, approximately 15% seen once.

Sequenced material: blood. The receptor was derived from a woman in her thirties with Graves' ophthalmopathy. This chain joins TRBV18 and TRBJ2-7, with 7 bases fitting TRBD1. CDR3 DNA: TGTGCCAGCTCACCACCGGGGACAGTCGAGCAGTACTTC. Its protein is CASSPPGTVEQYF. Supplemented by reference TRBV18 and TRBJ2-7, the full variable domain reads NAGVMQNPRHLVRRRGQEARLRCSPMKGHSHVYWYRQLPEEGLKFMVYLQKENIIDESGMPKERFSAEFPKEGPSILRIQQVVRGDSAAYFCASSPPGTVEQYFGPGTRLTVT.